This TCR beta chain was identified in a study of OX40 agonist ivuxolimab in advanced cancers. The CDR3 contains 11 residues. Germline CDR1 and CDR2: DFQATT and SNEGSKA (reference sequence). Some clones are missing from TCRdb's copy, which holds only in-frame ones; the method was immunoSEQ multiplex PCR. The data contain fewer than 70,000 clones, around 90% of them singletons. The TCR comes from an adult with an advanced solid tumor such as melanoma, head and neck, liver or kidney cancer. Sequences were derived from CD4+ or CD8+ T cells sorted from blood, sampled in a trial of the OX40 agonist ivuxolimab. The chain uses TRBV20-1 and TRBJ2-5; 7 nucleotides line up with TRBD1. The J call is uncertain, as TRBJ2-7 better fits the DNA end. Written as DNA, the CDR3 is TGCAGTGCTACAGGGGGTTACGAGCAGTACTTC. This codes for CSATGGYEQYF.